Following are 31 T cell receptor beta chains from one sample sequenced in a study of CD8+CD57+ T cells in acquired aplastic anemia. CDR3 and TCR beta VDJ profiling relied on a genomic DNA template. Via MiXCR, TCRdb re-called the reads, giving one row per CDR3 protein. The top ten hold around 1.1% of the sample, which has some 220,000 distinct CDR3 sequences, 34% seen once. The sample comprised sorted CD4+, CD8+, or CD8+CD57+ T cells (not recorded which) from PBMCs. These receptors all come from a human donor in good health, serving as a control.

V gene TRBV18 combines with J gene TRBJ2-3; TRBD2 matches 9 bases. The CDR3 has 14 amino acids. Germline V gene data show CDR1 as KGHSH and CDR2 as LQKENI. V lost 3 bases, J lost 4 bases, and 2 bases stayed unmatched. DNA for the CDR3: TGTGCCAGCTCACCTCTAGCGGGGCCAGATACGCAGTATTTT. This codes for CASSPLAGPDTQYF.

This clonotype was picked up many times. This rearrangement joins TRBV15 to TRBJ1-5, with a tentative D call TRBD1 (5 bases). The CDR3 totals 15 residues. Germline CDR1 is LNHNV and CDR2 is YYDKDF (reference sequence). Deletions cut 1 base from V and 10 bases from J, with 17 bases between. This chain's CDR3 is CATSRVDSLWGPQHF. The CDR3, as DNA: TGTGCCACCAGCAGAGTCGACAGCCTCTGGGGACCCCAGCATTTT.

For this clonotype: It may be a read error: a sequence one base away is much more abundant. V and J are TRBV20-1 and TRBJ2-3; 8 bases fit TRBD2. The CDR3 is 14 residues long. Germline V gene data show CDR1 as DFQATT and CDR2 as SNEGSKA (reference sequence). With V trimmed by 6 bases and J by 5 bases, 10 bases remained unmatched. The CDR3 sequence: CSALKRELEDTQYF. The CDR3 DNA reads as TGCAGTGCCCTTAAGCGGGAGTTAGAAGATACGCAGTATTTT.

The CDR3 DNA is TGTGCCAGCAGTGTATCGTACAGGGGGAGTAACGGAAAACTGTTTTTT. Its translation is CASSVSYRGSNGKLFF. J is TRBJ1-4 and V is TRBV6-1; TRBD1 aligns across 8 bases. The length of the CDR3 is 16 residues. Germline-derived CDR1 and CDR2 are MNHNS and SASEGT. The junction had 14 bases not matched to a gene; V was cut back by 4 bases and J by 10 bases.

This clonotype has at least ten counts. J is TRBJ1-2 and V is TRBV6-1, with a weak D call TRBD1 (5 bases). The CDR3 sequence is 13 residues long. Trimming took off 10 bases at V and 2 bases at J, with 14 bases between the two ends. Germline lookup yields CDR1 MNHNS and CDR2 SASEGT. The CDR3 DNA sequence: TGTGCCATCCGGGATGGGGGGAACTATGGCTACACCTTC. This codes for CAIRDGGNYGYTF.

This clonotype was recorded many times. The chain uses TRBV2 and TRBJ2-7, with D perhaps TRBD2 (6 bases). Germline CDR1 SNHLY, CDR2 FYNNEI. Trimming removed 4 bases from V and 5 bases from J, with 18 bases in between. This CDR3 spans 15 amino acids. CDR3 in DNA: TGTGCCAGCAGTGGAGGGAGGTTGGCAATTCACGAGCAGTACTTC. Encoded protein: CASSGGRLAIHEQYF.

The sample holds many counts of this clonotype. The genes are TRBV2 and TRBJ2-7; D may be TRBD1 or TRBD2 (5 bases each). Germline V gene lookup returns CDR1 SNHLY and CDR2 FYNNEI. The germline V and J ends were trimmed by 6 bases and 3 bases, with 15 bases remaining between them. The CDR3 is 14 amino acids. CDR3 DNA: TGTGCCAGCAGCCCGGGACGGGGAGACTACGAGCAGTACTTC. It is translated as CASSPGRGDYEQYF.

Details on this clonotype: This may arise from a read error, as a much more abundant clone is one base away. The genes are TRBV20-1 and TRBJ2-1; possibly TRBD2 for D (6 bases). The CDR3 runs 14 residues. CDR1 DFQATT and CDR2 SNEGSKA come from the germline V gene (reference sequence). The CDR3, as DNA: TGCAGTGCTAGAGATGGAACTAGCCAGAATGGGCAGTTCTTC. Residues: CSARDGTSQNGQFF.

This clonotype was picked up one time. A read error may produce the germline difference seen at one junction end. The gene calls are TRBV24-1 and TRBJ2-3; 8 bases fit TRBD2. CDR1 is KGHDR and CDR2 is SFDVKD in the germline V gene. This CDR3 has 21 residues. CDR3 region: CATSDPSLGSGRAPLADTRYF. CDR3 DNA: TGTGCCACCAGTGATCCCTCCTTGGGAAGCGGGAGAGCTCCCTTGGCAGATACGCGGTATTTT.

The chain combines TRBV30 with TRBJ1-1; D not certain. The V end was cut by 7 bases, the J end by 4 bases, with 19 bases between. CDR1 is GTSNPN, CDR2 SVGIG, per germline (reference sequence). The CDR3 contains 14 residues. CDR3 nucleotides: TGTGCCTCTGCCTCCTCGGGCGGCTCCACTGAAGCTTTCTTT. Amino acid sequence: CASASSGGSTEAFF. Supplemented by reference TRBV30 and TRBJ1-1, the full variable domain reads SQTIHQWPATLVQPVGSPLSLECTVEGTSNPNLYWYRQAAGRGLQLLFYSVGIGQISSEVPQNLSASRPQDRQFILSSKKLLLSDSGFYLCASASSGGSTEAFFGQGTRLTVV.

This chain uses TRBV2 with TRBJ2-5; D ambiguous. Germline assignment: CDR1 SNHLY and CDR2 FYNNEI. There are 12 residues in the CDR3. V lost 3 bases and J lost 6, with 8 bases in between. This chain's CDR3 is CASSDRRKTQYF. CDR3 coding DNA: TGTGCCAGCAGTGACCGCCGGAAGACCCAGTACTTC.

The table lists this clonotype with a few counts. This chain joins TRBV5-1 and TRBJ2-5; D is possibly TRBD2 (5 bases). The CDR3 sequence is 16 residues long. Trimming stripped 4 bases from V and 3 bases from J, with 19 bases between. Germline V gene data show CDR1 as SGHRS and CDR2 as YFSETQ. The CDR3 sequence is CASSQPGSTLKETQYF. The DNA of the CDR3 is TGCGCCAGCAGCCAGCCGGGAAGCACGCTTAAAGAGACCCAGTACTTC. The full variable domain, completed using reference TRBV5-1 and TRBJ2-5, is KAGVTQTPRYLIKTRGQQVTLSCSPISGHRSVSWYQQTPGQGLQFLFEYFSETQRNKGNFPGRFSGRQFSNSRSEMNVSTLELGDSALYLCASSQPGSTLKETQYFGPGTRLLVL.

This chain's CDR3 is CATSDLLGGPGPQHF. In DNA, the CDR3 is TGTGCCACCAGTGATTTATTGGGGGGGCCGGGGCCCCAGCATTTT. V gene TRBV24-1 combines with J gene TRBJ1-5; perhaps TRBD1 as D (6 bases). Germline CDR1 is KGHDR and CDR2 is SFDVKD. V lost 1 base and J 9 bases, leaving 15 bases between the germline ends. This CDR3 has 15 amino acids.

The rearrangement joins TRBV9 to TRBJ1-2; a possible D gene is TRBD1 (5 bases). Trimming took 1 base from V and 3 from J, leaving 13 bases between them. This CDR3 region has 15 residues. Germline CDR1 is SGDLS and CDR2 is YYNGEE. CDR3: CASSVMETADYGYTF. CDR3 bases: TGTGCCAGCAGCGTAATGGAGACAGCAGACTATGGCTACACCTTC.

The rearrangement joins TRBV3-1 to TRBJ1-2; no clear D gene. V lost 3 bases, J lost 7 bases, and 12 bases lay in between. The germline V gene encodes CDR1 LGHDT and CDR2 YNNKEL (reference sequence). This CDR3 comprises 13 residues. The CDR3 nucleotides read TGTGCCAGCAGCCACGTCGTCTCGGGTGGCTACACCTTC. Protein product: CASSHVVSGGYTF.

The J gene is TRBJ1-6, the V gene TRBV19; D possibly corresponds to TRBD1 (5 bases). The CDR3 totals 14 residues. The V end was cut by 8 bases, the J end by 5 bases, with 13 bases between. CDR1 is LNHDA, CDR2 SQIVND, per germline (reference sequence). CDR3 nucleotide sequence: TGTGCCAGTTCAGGGACCGGGGATAATTCACCCCTCCACTTT. Translation: CASSGTGDNSPLHF.

In this sample, this clonotype turned up many times. V usage is TRBV11-1 and J usage is TRBJ1-2, with TRBD1 matching over 8 bases. Germline trimming cut 5 bases from V and 2 bases from J; bases unmatched to any gene: 13. The CDR3 is 17 amino acids. Germline values: CDR1 SGHAT, CDR2 FQDESV (reference sequence). The CDR3 sequence is CASSRTGSEIGNYGYTF. CDR3 bases: TGTGCCAGCAGCCGGACAGGGTCAGAGATCGGGAACTATGGCTACACCTTC.

This chain links TRBV7-6 with TRBJ2-5; possibly TRBD2 for D (6 bases). CDR1 is SGHVS, CDR2 FNYEAQ, per germline. Trimming shortened V by 1 base and J by 6 bases, and 18 bases separated the two germline ends. The CDR3 is made up of 16 amino acids. The CDR3 is CASSLVSAGGGKTQYF. The CDR3 DNA reads TGTGCCAGCAGCTTAGTTTCGGCAGGCGGCGGGAAGACCCAGTACTTC.

The chain employs TRBV27 and TRBJ2-7, with 7 positions matching TRBD2. Germline lookup yields CDR1 MNHEY and CDR2 SMNVEV (reference sequence). This CDR3 spans 15 amino acids. With 0 bases clipped from V and 0 bases from J, the junction kept 2 bases outside the gene matches. CDR3 nucleotides: TGTGCCAGCAGTTTATCAGCGGGATTCTCCTACGAGCAGTACTTC. This gives the protein CASSLSAGFSYEQYF.

The V gene is TRBV20-1, the J gene TRBJ2-5, with a tentative D call TRBD1 (6 bases). In germline, CDR1 is DFQATT, CDR2 SNEGSKA (reference sequence). The CDR3 totals 14 residues. The germline V and J ends were trimmed by 3 bases and 5 bases, with 16 bases remaining between them. CDR3 bases: TGCAGTGCTAGCGGGACAAGAAAAGTTGAGACCCAGTACTTC. Its translation: CSASGTRKVETQYF.

This clonotype was found many times. This chain uses TRBV15 with TRBJ2-2; maybe TRBD2 (5 bases). Germline V gene sequence: CDR1 LNHNV, CDR2 YYDKDF (reference sequence). This CDR3 has 16 residues. The germline V and J ends were trimmed by 0 bases and 1 base, with 9 bases remaining between them. CDR3 protein: CATSRDRLLNTGELFF. CDR3 nucleotide sequence: TGTGCCACCAGCAGAGATAGACTATTGAACACCGGGGAGCTGTTTTTT.

A remark on this clonotype: One junction end does not reproduce the germline sequence, and a read error may be involved. The J gene is TRBJ2-2, the V gene TRBV2; maybe TRBD2 (7 bases). Germline CDR1 and CDR2: SNHLY and FYNNEI. This CDR3 spans 16 amino acids. For the CDR3, the DNA is TGTGCCAGCAGTCCAGGGCCCGGGGGGCCGATCGGGGAGCTATTTTTT. Amino acid sequence: CASSPGPGGPIGELFF.

This clonotype appeared many times. The CDR3 loop is CSARLSWASKAFF. For the CDR3, the DNA is TGCAGTGCTAGACTTAGTTGGGCCTCGAAAGCTTTCTTT. This chain connects TRBV20-1 to TRBJ1-1; D is unclear. Germline values: CDR1 DFQATT, CDR2 SNEGSKA (reference sequence). The CDR3 has 13 amino acids. V lost 2 bases and J lost 9, with 16 bases in between.

This clonotype was detected a few times. The rearrangement uses TRBV5-1 and TRBJ1-4; the D is unclear. This CDR3 comprises 14 residues. Per the germline V gene, CDR1 is SGHRS and CDR2 is YFSETQ. V lost 0 bases, J lost 6 bases, and 9 bases lay in between. The CDR3 DNA reads as TGCGCCAGCAGCTTGGGACACACAGATGAAAAACTGTTTTTT. It specifies CASSLGHTDEKLFF.

This clonotype occurred a few times. This chain connects TRBV6-2 or TRBV6-3 to TRBJ2-7; TRBD1 matches 10 bases. The V segment lost 2 bases and the J segment 2 bases; nucleotides outside the gene matches: 3. CDR3 length: 15 residues. CDR1 and CDR2 from the germline V gene are MNHEY and SVGEGT. For the CDR3, the DNA is TGTGCCAGCAGTTACGGACAGGGGGGAACCTACGAGCAGTACTTC. It encodes CASSYGQGGTYEQYF.

Points on this clonotype: The junction differs from germline at one of its ends, possibly a read error. This chain uses TRBV25-1 with TRBJ1-2; TRBD1 might be the D (6 bases). The CDR3 sequence is 14 residues long. Germline V gene data show CDR1 as MGHDK and CDR2 as SYGVNS. DNA of the CDR3: TGTGCCAGCAGTCCTCTTACAGGGACTGAGGGCTACATCTTC. Translated: CASSPLTGTEGYIF.

This clonotype came up a few times. This chain connects TRBV3-1 to TRBJ1-2; TRBD1 matches at 7 bases. Germline V gene sequence: CDR1 LGHDT, CDR2 YNNKEL (reference sequence). The V gene end was trimmed by 0 bases and the J gene end by 8 bases; junction bases not matched to a gene: 6. The CDR3 extends over 14 amino acids. CDR3 protein: CASSQDSGDSGYTF. The CDR3 nucleotides read TGTGCCAGCAGCCAAGATTCAGGGGACAGCGGCTACACCTTC.

This clonotype was seen ten or more times. This CDR3 is CASSEFGTSGSEKADTQYF. DNA of the CDR3: TGCGCCAGCAGTGAGTTCGGGACTAGCGGGAGTGAGAAGGCAGATACGCAGTATTTT. The V gene is TRBV10-2, the J gene TRBJ2-3, with TRBD2 matching 14 bases. The CDR3 is 19 residues long. The germline V gene encodes CDR1 WSHSY and CDR2 SAAADI. V dropped 1 base and J dropped 4; count of bases not matched to a gene: 10.

This clonotype was counted only a few times. V is TRBV25-1 and J is TRBJ2-5; D possibly uses TRBD1 or TRBD2 (5 bases each). Germline CDR1 MGHDK, CDR2 SYGVNS. V dropped 1 base and J dropped 5 bases, with 8 bases sitting between them. The CDR3 has 13 amino acids. CDR3 loop: CASSELGEETQYF. CDR3 nucleotide sequence: TGTGCCAGCAGTGAATTGGGGGAGGAGACCCAGTACTTC.

This clonotype was seen many times. The chain uses TRBV5-1 and TRBJ2-7; TRBD2 matches at 7 bases. The CDR3 runs 16 residues. Per the germline V gene, CDR1 is SGHRS and CDR2 is YFSETQ. The junction had 6 bases not matched to a gene; V was cut back by 0 bases and J by 0 bases. CDR3 in DNA: TGCGCCAGCAGCTTGGTTACTAGCGCTGCCTCCTACGAGCAGTACTTC. It codes for CASSLVTSAASYEQYF.

This clonotype was found many times. The chain is built from TRBV7-2 and TRBJ1-2; D gene unclear. Trimming left V 5 bases short and J 1 base short, with 11 bases between. Germline values: CDR1 SGHTA, CDR2 FQGNSA. CDR3 length equals 14 residues. The CDR3 here is CASSPDPDNYGYTF. As DNA, the CDR3 is TGTGCCAGCAGCCCCGACCCGGATAACTATGGCTACACCTTC. The full variable domain, its missing parts supplied by reference TRBV7-2 and TRBJ1-2, is GAGVSQSPSNKVTEKGKDVELRCDPISGHTALYWYRQSLGQGLEFLIYFQGNSAPDKSGLPSDRFSAERTGGSVSTLTIQRTQQEDSAVYLCASSPDPDNYGYTFGSGTRLTVV.